A selection of T cell receptor beta chains follows, all from one sample in a study of blood T cell repertoires in COVID-19. Using immunoSEQ multiplex PCR, the repertoire was profiled, and TCRdb retains in-frame clones only, with some absent. Found here are under 250,000 clones, about 85% of them singletons; the top ten hold less than 0.75%. The sample was peripheral blood. All receptors derive from a man aged 40-49 years with acute or convalescent COVID-19. CDR3s include the opening cysteine and the closing phenylalanine or tryptophan. The D gene is left open where the match is weak. Only some rows state a clone size, as once, few, many or a class for expanded clones.

CDR3 length,D gene,clone size,J gene,V gene,CDR3 DNA,CDR3 protein
15,TRBD2,-,TRBJ2-1,TRBV4-1,TGCGCCAGCAGCCCGGGACTAGCGGGAGACAGTGAGCAGTTCTTC,CASSPGLAGDSEQFF
15,TRBD2,few,TRBJ2-7,TRBV5-1,TGCGCCAGCAGCTCCAACGGACTAGCGGGAGACGAGCAGTACTTC,CASSSNGLAGDEQYF
15,TRBD1,-,TRBJ1-3,TRBV9,TGTGCCAGCAGTGATGCGACAGGGGGGAGAAACACCATATATTTT,CASSDATGGRNTIYF
16,TRBD1,-,TRBJ1-1,TRBV7-8,TGTGCCAGCAGCCCAGACAGGGATCCTCTGAACACTGAAGCTTTCTTT,CASSPDRDPLNTEAFF
15,TRBD2,-,TRBJ2-1,TRBV10-1,TGCGCCAGCAGTGACACGGGGGGGAGTTGGAATGAGCAGTTCTTC,CASSDTGGSWNEQFF
13,-,-,TRBJ1-4,TRBV2,TGTGCCAGCAGTGAATGGCGGAACGAAAAACTGTTTTTT,CASSEWRNEKLFF
14,-,-,TRBJ2-2,TRBV5-1,TGCGCCAGCAGCTTGGGGCAGGGAGGCGAGGAGCTGTTTTTT,CASSLGQGGEELFF
14,-,once,TRBJ1-2,TRBV5-1,TGCGCCAGCAGCCGGACAGAGACTAACTATGGCTACACCTTC,CASSRTETNYGYTF
13,TRBD1,once,TRBJ2-5,TRBV5-1,TGCGCCAGCAGCTTTACAGGGGAAGAGACCCAGTACTTC,CASSFTGEETQYF
14,TRBD2,-,TRBJ2-5,TRBV3-1/TRBV3-2,TGTGCCACCGCACCGGGACTACTCGGGGAGACCCAGTACTTC,CATAPGLLGETQYF
15,-,-,TRBJ2-1,TRBV7-9,TGTGCCAGCAGCTTAGTCCGGGTCTCCTACAATGAGCAGTTCTTC,CASSLVRVSYNEQFF
15,-,-,TRBJ1-1,TRBV7-2,TGTGCCAGCAGCGGAGCGGTGGTTCGGAACACTGAAGCTTTCTTT,CASSGAVVRNTEAFF
12,TRBD1,-,TRBJ1-2,TRBV7-9,TGTGCCAGCAGCCAGGCGGGACAGGACTACACCTTC,CASSQAGQDYTF
13,TRBD1,once,TRBJ1-5,TRBV30,TGTGCCTGGAGTACAGGGGGGGACCAGCCCCAGCATTTT,CAWSTGGDQPQHF
13,-,-,TRBJ2-7,TRBV6-5,TGTGCCAGCAGTTACTTCCCTAACAGGGAGCAGTACTTC,CASSYFPNREQYF
19,TRBD2,-,TRBJ2-3,TRBV9,TGTGCCAGCAGCCCACCTATCGGGGCTAGCGGGGCAAGCACAGATACGCAGTATTTT,CASSPPIGASGASTDTQYF
15,-,-,TRBJ2-3,TRBV27,TGTGCCAGCAGTTCCCATGTGGCTAGCCCAGATACGCAGTATTTT,CASSSHVASPDTQYF
16,-,-,TRBJ2-5,TRBV4-1,TGCGCCAGCAGCCAAGAAGGGCGGGCCGGCCGTGAGACCCAGTACTTC,CASSQEGRAGRETQYF
18,TRBD2,-,TRBJ2-7,TRBV7-6,TGTGCCAGCAACCCCGGACTAGCGACGGATTATTCAGCCTACGAGCAGTACTTC,CASNPGLATDYSAYEQYF
12,-,-,TRBJ2-1,TRBV11-2,TGTGCCAGCAGCCTACAGGGCGATGAGCAGTTCTTC,CASSLQGDEQFF
13,-,-,TRBJ1-2,TRBV29-1,TGCAGCGTTGACAGCGCAGTCCCCTATGGCTACACCTTC,CSVDSAVPYGYTF
13,TRBD1,-,TRBJ2-1,TRBV4-3,TGCGCCAGCAGCCCCGTACAGGGGAATGAGCAGTTCTTC,CASSPVQGNEQFF
17,TRBD2,-,TRBJ2-2,TRBV7-9,TGTGCCAGCAGCTTAGGACCCCCTAGCGGGAGGTCCGGGGAGCTGTTTTTT,CASSLGPPSGRSGELFF
16,-,-,TRBJ1-1,TRBV7-9,TGTGCCAGCAGCTTAAGTTACAGGGTCGGGAACACTGAAGCTTTCTTT,CASSLSYRVGNTEAFF
16,TRBD1,-,TRBJ1-1,TRBV11-1,TGTGCCAGCAGCTTAGAACAGGGGGCCCCCCTGACTGAAGCTTTCTTT,CASSLEQGAPLTEAFF
13,-,-,TRBJ1-2,TRBV28,TGTGCCAGCAGTCGCGACAGACCCTATGGCTACACCTTC,CASSRDRPYGYTF